This T cell receptor beta chain comes out of a study of cytomegalovirus exposure and HLA in healthy donors. Amplification used 60 Vbeta primers and 13 Jbeta primers. Some clones are missing from TCRdb's copy, which holds only in-frame ones; the method was immunoSEQ multiplex PCR. The sample contains more than 95,000 clones, 80% of which appear only once. This CDR3 comprises 13 residues. V was shortened by 4 bases and J by 0 bases, with 4 bases between the two germline ends. Germline V gene sequence: CDR1 MRHNA, CDR2 SNTAGT. This clone was observed a single time. The sample was PBMCs. V usage is TRBV6-4 and J usage is TRBJ1-5, with D unclear. The sequence derives from a man in his thirties or forties in good health and CMV-seropositive. The CDR3 DNA follows: TGTGCCAGCAGTGCAGATAGCAATCAGCCCCAGCATTTT. Protein sequence: CASSADSNQPQHF.